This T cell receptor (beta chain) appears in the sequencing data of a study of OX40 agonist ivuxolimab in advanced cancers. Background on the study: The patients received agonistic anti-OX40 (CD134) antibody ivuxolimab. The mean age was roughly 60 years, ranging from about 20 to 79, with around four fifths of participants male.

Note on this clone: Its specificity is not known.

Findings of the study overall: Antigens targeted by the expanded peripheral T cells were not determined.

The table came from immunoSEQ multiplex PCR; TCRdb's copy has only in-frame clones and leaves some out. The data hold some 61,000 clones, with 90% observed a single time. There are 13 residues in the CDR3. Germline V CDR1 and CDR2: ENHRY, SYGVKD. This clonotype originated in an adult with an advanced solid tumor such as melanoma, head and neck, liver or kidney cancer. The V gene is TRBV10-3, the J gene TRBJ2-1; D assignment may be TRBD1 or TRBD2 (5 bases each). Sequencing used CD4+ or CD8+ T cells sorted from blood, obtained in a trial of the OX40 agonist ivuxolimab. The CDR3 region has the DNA TGTGCAGCCGGCGGGCAGGGTGGGAATGAGCAGTTCTTC. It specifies CAAGGQGGNEQFF.